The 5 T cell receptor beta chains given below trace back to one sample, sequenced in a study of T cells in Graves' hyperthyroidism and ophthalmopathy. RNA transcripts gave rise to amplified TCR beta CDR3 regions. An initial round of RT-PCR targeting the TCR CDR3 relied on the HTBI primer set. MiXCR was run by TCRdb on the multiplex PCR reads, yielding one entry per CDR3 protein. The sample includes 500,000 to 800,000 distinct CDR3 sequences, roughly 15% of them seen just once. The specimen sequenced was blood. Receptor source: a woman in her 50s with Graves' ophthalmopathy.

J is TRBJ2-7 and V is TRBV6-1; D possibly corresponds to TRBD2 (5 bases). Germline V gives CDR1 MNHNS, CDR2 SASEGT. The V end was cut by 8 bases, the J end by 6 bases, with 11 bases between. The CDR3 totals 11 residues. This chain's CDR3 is CASCSEVEQYF. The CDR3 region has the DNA TGTGCCAGCTGCTCGGAGGTCGAGCAGTACTTC.

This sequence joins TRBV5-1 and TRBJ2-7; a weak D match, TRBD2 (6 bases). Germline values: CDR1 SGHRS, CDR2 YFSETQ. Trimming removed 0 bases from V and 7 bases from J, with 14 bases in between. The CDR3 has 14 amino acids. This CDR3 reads CASSLESRAGEQYF. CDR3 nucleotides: TGCGCCAGCAGCTTGGAGTCTCGGGCGGGGGAGCAGTACTTC.

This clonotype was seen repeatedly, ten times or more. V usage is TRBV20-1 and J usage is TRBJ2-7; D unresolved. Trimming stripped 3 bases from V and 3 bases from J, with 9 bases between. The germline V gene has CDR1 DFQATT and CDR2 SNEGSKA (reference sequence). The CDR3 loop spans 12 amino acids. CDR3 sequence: CSASGPDYEQYF. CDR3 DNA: TGCAGTGCTAGCGGGCCTGACTACGAGCAGTACTTC.

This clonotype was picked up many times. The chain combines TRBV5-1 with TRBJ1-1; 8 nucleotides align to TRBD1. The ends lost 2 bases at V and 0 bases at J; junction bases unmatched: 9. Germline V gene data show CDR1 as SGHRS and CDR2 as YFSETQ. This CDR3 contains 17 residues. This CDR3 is CASSLPGGGDMNTEAFF. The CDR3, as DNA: TGCGCCAGCAGCTTACCAGGGGGCGGGGATATGAACACTGAAGCTTTCTTT.

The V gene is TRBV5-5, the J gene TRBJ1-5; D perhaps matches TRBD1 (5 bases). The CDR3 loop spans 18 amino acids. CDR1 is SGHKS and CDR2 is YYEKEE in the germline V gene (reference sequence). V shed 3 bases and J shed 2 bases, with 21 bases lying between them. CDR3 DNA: TGTGCCAGCAGCTCGGGGACGGGTCGCCTGACGGGCAATCAGCCCCAGCATTTT. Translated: CASSSGTGRLTGNQPQHF.